This T cell receptor beta chain was recovered during a study of cytomegalovirus exposure and HLA in healthy donors. Study-level findings and limits: Clusters of TCRs from the first cohort tended to co-occur in the 95 to 150 validation repertoires (as a later analysis found).

Donors were drawn from the approximately 120-subject validation cohort, separate from the approximately 620-subject first cohort. Assay: immunoSEQ multiplex PCR; the TCRdb copy retains only in-frame clones and omits some. This table has about 130,000 clones, roughly 89% appearing once. Of note for this clone: What it recognizes is unknown.

Trimming removed 5 bases from V and 6 bases from J, with 13 bases in between. Germline CDR1 is SGHAT and CDR2 is FQNNGV. The CDR3 extends over 13 amino acids. This clonotype was obtained from a woman aged 18 to 35 in good health and CMV-seronegative. The sequenced material came from PBMCs. The V and J genes are TRBV11-2 and TRBJ2-5, with D uncertain. The CDR3 protein is CASSRLGAQTQYF. The CDR3 DNA reads TGTGCCAGCAGCCGACTGGGTGCCCAGACCCAGTACTTC.